This is a list of T cell receptor beta chains from one sample in a study of T cells in Graves' hyperthyroidism and ophthalmopathy. TCRdb called the multiplex PCR reads again in MiXCR, with one record for every CDR3 protein. The sample has over 300,000 distinct CDR3 sequences, approximately 15% seen once. The sample taken for sequencing was blood. The receptors shown here come from a woman aged 55-69 years with Graves' hyperthyroidism. Each CDR3 is given with its conserved first and last residue. The D gene is left open where the match is weak. Clone size is shown for a subset of rows, as once, few, many or a class of expanded clone.

>-|TRBJ2-6|TRBV11-3|many
TGTGCCAGCAGTCGGCCTCTCGGGGCCAACGTCCTGACTTTC
CASSRPLGANVLTF
>-|TRBJ1-2|TRBV5-1|-
TGCGCCAGCAGCTTGGGAGACGACCTAAATGTCTATGGCTACACCTTC
CASSLGDDLNVYGYTF
>TRBD1|TRBJ2-7|TRBV27|many
TGTGCCAGCAGTCCCCGGGACAGGGGGCCCTACGAGCAGTACTTC
CASSPRDRGPYEQYF
>TRBD1|TRBJ1-3|TRBV20-1|-
TGCAGTGCTCTATGGACAGGGGGAGGAAACACCATATATTTT
CSALWTGGGNTIYF
>TRBD1|TRBJ1-4|TRBV4-2|few
TGTGCCAGCAGCCCTCTACAGGGGGCGACAACTAATGAAAAACTGTTTTTT
CASSPLQGATTNEKLFF
>-|TRBJ2-7|TRBV3-1|few
TGTGCCAGCAGCCAAGGCGTACCCCCTCCCTACGAGCAGTACTTC
CASSQGVPPPYEQYF
>-|TRBJ2-5|TRBV7-3|many
TGTGCCAGCAGGGTGGGGGAGACCCAGTACTTC
CASRVGETQYF
>TRBD1|TRBJ1-1|TRBV3-1|many
TGTGCCAGCAGCCGGACAGGTACAGGGGGCACTGAAGCTTTCTTT
CASSRTGTGGTEAFF
>-|TRBJ1-2|TRBV11-2|many
TGTGCCAGCAGGGCGGGGGGCCGTAACTATGGCTACACCTTC
CASRAGGRNYGYTF
>TRBD2|TRBJ2-3|TRBV11-2|-
TGTGCCAGCAGCTTAGAAGGGACTAGCGGGAGGACAGATACGCAGTATTTT
CASSLEGTSGRTDTQYF
>-|TRBJ2-5|TRBV5-5|-
TGTGCCAGCAGCTTGTTTGGGGTTTCCCAGTACTTC
CASSLFGVSQYF
>TRBD1|TRBJ1-1|TRBV27|-
TGTGCCAGCAGTTTCACAGGGGGCGAGACTGAAGCTTTCTTT
CASSFTGGETEAFF
>-|TRBJ2-5|TRBV6-1|few
TGTGCCAGCAGCCGACAAATACAAGAGACCCAGTACTTC
CASSRQIQETQYF
>-|TRBJ2-7|TRBV7-6|many
TGTGCCAGCACCCTAACAGCCGTGTCCTACGAGCAGTACTTC
CASTLTAVSYEQYF
>-|TRBJ1-2|TRBV28|many
TGTGCCAGCAGTTCGGGCGGAGCTAACTATGGCTACACCTTC
CASSSGGANYGYTF
>TRBD1|TRBJ2-3|TRBV4-1|few
TGCGCCAGCAGCCGCGACCCGGGACAGGGTGCAGATACGCAGTATTTT
CASSRDPGQGADTQYF
>-|TRBJ2-3|TRBV29-1|many
TGCAGCGTTGAAGATCCAGCCTCAGATACGCAGTATTTT
CSVEDPASDTQYF
>-|TRBJ1-2|TRBV19|many
TGTGCCAGTAGTATCGTCCAGTACCCCTGGGGGTACACCTTC
CASSIVQYPWGYTF
>-|TRBJ2-7|TRBV5-1|many
TGCGCCAGCAGCTTGGCCCCAGGGGTGGACGAGCAGTACTTC
CASSLAPGVDEQYF
>-|TRBJ2-1|TRBV20-1|few
TGCAGTGCGCAAAAAGCCCCGTGGGTGTTCTTC
CSAQKAPWVFF
>-|TRBJ1-1|TRBV3-1|many
TGTGCCAGCAGCTTCAGGACCCCTGCTGAAGCTTTCTTT
CASSFRTPAEAFF
>-|TRBJ2-3|TRBV10-3|few
TGTGCCATCAGTTCCAGAGATACGCAGTATTTT
CAISSRDTQYF
>-|TRBJ1-5|TRBV5-8|many
TGTGCCAGCAGCTTTTTGCTTAGCAATCAGCCCCAGCATTTT
CASSFLLSNQPQHF
>-|TRBJ2-1|TRBV30|many
TGTGCCTGGAGTGTATGGGATGAGCAGTTCTTC
CAWSVWDEQFF
>TRBD1|TRBJ2-2|TRBV6-1|many
TGTGCCAGTAGGACTCCGGGACAGGAGTACACCGGGGAGCTGTTTTTT
CASRTPGQEYTGELFF
>-|TRBJ1-2|TRBV19|few
TGTGCCAGTACCCCTTCGATCTATGGCTACACCTTC
CASTPSIYGYTF
>TRBD2|TRBJ2-3|TRBV9|-
TGTGCCAGCAGCATCGTGACTAGCGGGATAGATACGCAGTATTTT
CASSIVTSGIDTQYF
>-|TRBJ2-1|TRBV5-1|-
TGCGCCAGCAGCTCCGGGGAAGGGGAGCAGTTCTTC
CASSSGEGEQFF
>TRBD2|TRBJ2-7|TRBV20-1|many
TGCAGTGCCCAGCGGACTAGGCGAGGCGAGCAGTACTTC
CSAQRTRRGEQYF
>-|TRBJ1-1|TRBV7-2|-
TGTGCCAGCACCCCTGCGGGGTCTTCCCACACTGAAGCTTTCTTT
CASTPAGSSHTEAFF
>TRBD1|TRBJ1-1|TRBV29-1|-
TGCAGCGGACAGCCGACAGGGGGGACTGAAGCTTTCTTT
CSGQPTGGTEAFF
>TRBD1|TRBJ2-7|TRBV11-2|many
TGTGCCAGCAGTTTCCTACAGGGGGATTACGAGCAGTACTTC
CASSFLQGDYEQYF
>TRBD1|TRBJ2-7|TRBV12-3/TRBV12-4|few
TGTGCCAGCAGGAAGGGGGACAGGGTTTACGAGCAGTACTTC
CASRKGDRVYEQYF
>-|TRBJ2-7|TRBV11-2|medium-sized
TGTGCCAGCAGCTTAGCCCAGCGTGCATCTCAGGGCGAGCAGTACTTC
CASSLAQRASQGEQYF
>TRBD1|TRBJ1-1|TRBV3-1|many
TGTGCCAGCACCCGAACGGACAGGGGACTGAACACTGAAGCTTTCTTT
CASTRTDRGLNTEAFF
>-|TRBJ1-3|TRBV20-1|-
TGCAGTGCCCTAGGGGGGGCAGCAAACACCATATATTTT
CSALGGAANTIYF
>-|TRBJ2-7|TRBV5-8|many
TGTGCCAGCAGCTTGGAAAGGCCAGGCGAGCAGTACTTC
CASSLERPGEQYF
>-|TRBJ1-6|TRBV3-1|many
TGTGCCAGCAGCCCGGGGGGGGGTAGAACACCCCTCCACTTT
CASSPGGGRTPLHF
>TRBD2|TRBJ2-5|TRBV10-1|many
TGCGCCAGCAGTGAATTAGCGGGAACTACCCGGGAGACCCAGTACTTC
CASSELAGTTRETQYF
>-|TRBJ1-2|TRBV7-2|-
TGTGCCAGCAGCCGGGGGGGAGCTAACTATGGCTACACCTTC
CASSRGGANYGYTF
>TRBD1|TRBJ1-1|TRBV2|many
TGTGCCAGCAGGGTGCAGGGGGGAGGGAACACTGAAGCTTTCTTT
CASRVQGGGNTEAFF
>-|TRBJ2-3|TRBV29-1|many
TGCAGCGTTGAAGTTACCCCCGTGAGGGCGACGCAGTATTTT
CSVEVTPVRATQYF
>-|TRBJ1-2|TRBV20-1|many
TGCAGTGCTAGAGCACAGGAGGCTAACTATGGCTACACCTTC
CSARAQEANYGYTF
>TRBD2|TRBJ2-7|TRBV7-3|many
TGTGCCAGCAGCGAGGGGACTAGGGACGAGCAGTACTTC
CASSEGTRDEQYF
>TRBD1|TRBJ1-2|TRBV7-9|-
TGTGCCAGCAGCTCCGGGACAGGGGTTTATATCAATGGCTACACCTTC
CASSSGTGVYINGYTF
>-|TRBJ1-1|TRBV11-3|many
TGTGCCAGCAGCAAACGGGGTACTGAAGCTTTCTTT
CASSKRGTEAFF
>TRBD2|TRBJ2-1|TRBV20-1|few
TGCAGTGCTAGAGTACCGGGACTAGCGGGACAGAAAGCTACCTACAATGAGCAGTTCTTC
CSARVPGLAGQKATYNEQFF
>-|TRBJ2-4|TRBV18|few
TGTGCCAGCTCATCCATCCAGGGCCCCAAAAACATTCAGTACTTC
CASSSIQGPKNIQYF
>TRBD1|TRBJ1-1|TRBV7-9|many
TGTGCCAGCAGCTACGGACAGGGGAGGGACACTGAAGCTTTCTTT
CASSYGQGRDTEAFF
>TRBD2|TRBJ2-3|TRBV10-3|many
TGTGCCATCAGAGAGTTAGCGGGAGTGGAAGATACGCAGTATTTT
CAIRELAGVEDTQYF
>TRBD2|TRBJ2-1|TRBV7-9|many
TGTGCCAGCAGCTCATACGGGACTAGCGGGAACTATGAGCAGTTCTTC
CASSSYGTSGNYEQFF
>-|TRBJ2-2|TRBV6-1|-
TGTGCCAGCAGTCTTAGCGGGCCAAGGGGGACCGGGGAGCTGTTTTTT
CASSLSGPRGTGELFF
>TRBD1|TRBJ2-1|TRBV7-6|many
TGTGCCAGCAGCTTAGCACAGGGGGCGTTCAATGAGCAGTTCTTC
CASSLAQGAFNEQFF
>TRBD2|TRBJ2-7|TRBV5-6|many
TGTGCCAGCAGCCCCCGTAGCGGGAGTATGATCGGCGAGCAGTACTTC
CASSPRSGSMIGEQYF